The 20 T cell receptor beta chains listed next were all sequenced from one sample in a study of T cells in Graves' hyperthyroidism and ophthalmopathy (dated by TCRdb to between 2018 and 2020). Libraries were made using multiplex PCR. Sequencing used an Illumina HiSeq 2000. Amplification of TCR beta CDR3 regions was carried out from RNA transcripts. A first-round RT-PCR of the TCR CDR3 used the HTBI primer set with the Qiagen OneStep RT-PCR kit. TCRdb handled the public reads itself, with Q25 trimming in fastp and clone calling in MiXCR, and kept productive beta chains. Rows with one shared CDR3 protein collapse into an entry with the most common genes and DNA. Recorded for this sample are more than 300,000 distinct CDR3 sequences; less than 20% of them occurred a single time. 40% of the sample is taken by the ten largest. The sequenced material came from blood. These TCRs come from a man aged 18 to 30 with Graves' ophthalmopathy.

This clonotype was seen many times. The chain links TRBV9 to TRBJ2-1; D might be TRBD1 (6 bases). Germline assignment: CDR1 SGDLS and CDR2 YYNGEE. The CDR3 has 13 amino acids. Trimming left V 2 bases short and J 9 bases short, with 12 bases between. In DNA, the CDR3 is TGTGCCAGCAGCGTGGGGGACACCCTTGAGCAGTTCTTC. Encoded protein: CASSVGDTLEQFF.

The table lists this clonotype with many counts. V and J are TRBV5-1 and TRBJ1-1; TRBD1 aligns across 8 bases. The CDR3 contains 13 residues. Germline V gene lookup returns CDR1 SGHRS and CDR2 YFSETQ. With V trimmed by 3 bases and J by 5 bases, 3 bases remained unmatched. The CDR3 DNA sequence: TGCGCCAGCAGCTGGACAGGGTCTACTGAAGCTTTCTTT. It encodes CASSWTGSTEAFF.

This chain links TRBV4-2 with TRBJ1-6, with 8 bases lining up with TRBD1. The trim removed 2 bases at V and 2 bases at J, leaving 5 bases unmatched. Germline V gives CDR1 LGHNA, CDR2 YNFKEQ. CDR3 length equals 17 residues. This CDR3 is CASSQSQGATYNSPLHF. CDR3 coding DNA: TGTGCCAGCAGCCAATCCCAGGGGGCCACCTATAATTCACCCCTCCACTTT.

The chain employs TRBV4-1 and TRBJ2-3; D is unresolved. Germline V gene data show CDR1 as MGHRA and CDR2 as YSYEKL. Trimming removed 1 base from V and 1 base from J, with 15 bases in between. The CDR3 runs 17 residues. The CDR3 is CASSQGGAALGTDTQYF. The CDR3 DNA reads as TGCGCCAGCAGCCAAGGAGGCGCGGCTCTCGGCACAGATACGCAGTATTTT.

The CDR3 sequence: CASSQDPGLGTEAFF. The CDR3 coding sequence is TGCGCCAGCAGCCAAGACCCGGGCTTAGGCACTGAAGCTTTCTTT. This rearrangement joins TRBV4-1 to TRBJ1-1; the D is unclear. The V end was cut by 0 bases, the J end by 4 bases, with 12 bases between. The CDR3 totals 15 residues. Germline CDR1 and CDR2: MGHRA and YSYEKL.

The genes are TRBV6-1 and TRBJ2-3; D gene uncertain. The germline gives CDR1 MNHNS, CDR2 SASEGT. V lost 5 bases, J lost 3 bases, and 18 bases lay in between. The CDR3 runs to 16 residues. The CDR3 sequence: CASSLTPASSTDTQYF. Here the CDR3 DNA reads TGTGCCAGCAGTTTAACCCCAGCATCCTCGACAGATACGCAGTATTTT.

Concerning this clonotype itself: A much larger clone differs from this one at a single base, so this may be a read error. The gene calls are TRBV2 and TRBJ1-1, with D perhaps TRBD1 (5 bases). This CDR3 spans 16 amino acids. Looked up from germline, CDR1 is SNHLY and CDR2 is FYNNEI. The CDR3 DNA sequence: TGTGCCAGCACCTCACCTCCGGGACCGGGAGACACTGACGCTTTCTTT. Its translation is CASTSPPGPGDTDAFF.

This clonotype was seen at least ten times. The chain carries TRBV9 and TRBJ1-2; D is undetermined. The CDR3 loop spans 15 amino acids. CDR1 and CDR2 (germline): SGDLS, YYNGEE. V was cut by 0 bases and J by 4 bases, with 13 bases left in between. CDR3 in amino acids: CASSVAGNPVYGYTF. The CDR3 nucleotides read TGTGCCAGCAGCGTAGCAGGAAACCCGGTCTATGGCTACACCTTC.

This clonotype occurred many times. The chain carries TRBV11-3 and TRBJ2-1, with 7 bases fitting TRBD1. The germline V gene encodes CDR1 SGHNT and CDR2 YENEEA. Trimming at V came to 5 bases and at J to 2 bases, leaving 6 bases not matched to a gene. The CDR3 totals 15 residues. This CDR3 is CASSPGTATYNEQFF. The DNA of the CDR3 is TGTGCCAGCAGCCCAGGGACAGCTACCTACAATGAGCAGTTCTTC.

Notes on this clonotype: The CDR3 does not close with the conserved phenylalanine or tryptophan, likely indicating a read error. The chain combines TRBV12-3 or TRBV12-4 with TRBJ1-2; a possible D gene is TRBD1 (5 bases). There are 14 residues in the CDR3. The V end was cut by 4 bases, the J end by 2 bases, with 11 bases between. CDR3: CASSSLTENYGYTI. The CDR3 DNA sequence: TGTGCCAGCAGTTCCTTGACAGAAAACTATGGCTACACCATC.

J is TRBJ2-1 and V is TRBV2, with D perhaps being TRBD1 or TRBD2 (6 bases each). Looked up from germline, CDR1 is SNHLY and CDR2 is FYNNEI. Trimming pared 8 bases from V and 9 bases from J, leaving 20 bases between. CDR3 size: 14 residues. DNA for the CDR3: TGTGCCAGCCTGATCCTGGGGGGCGCGCCTGAGCAGTTCTTC. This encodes CASLILGGAPEQFF.

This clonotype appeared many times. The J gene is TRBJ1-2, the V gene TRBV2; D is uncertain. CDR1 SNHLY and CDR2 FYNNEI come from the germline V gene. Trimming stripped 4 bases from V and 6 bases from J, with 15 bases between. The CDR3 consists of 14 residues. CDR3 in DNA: TGTGCCAGCAGTGGAAAGGTAGCTTCCCATGGCTACACCTTC. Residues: CASSGKVASHGYTF.

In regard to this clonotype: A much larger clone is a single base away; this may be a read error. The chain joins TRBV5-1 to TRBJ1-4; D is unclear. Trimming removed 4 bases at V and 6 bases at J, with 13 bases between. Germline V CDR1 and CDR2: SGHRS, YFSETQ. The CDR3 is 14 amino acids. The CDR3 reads CASSREGGDEKLFF. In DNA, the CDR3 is TGCGCCAGCAGCCGGGAAGGAGGTGATGAAAAACTGTTTTTT.

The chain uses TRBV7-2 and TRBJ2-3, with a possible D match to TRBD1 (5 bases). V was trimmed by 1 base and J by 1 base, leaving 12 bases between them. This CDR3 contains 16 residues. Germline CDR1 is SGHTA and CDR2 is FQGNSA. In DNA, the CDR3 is TGTGCCAGCAGCTTAGGCAGGGCGTATGGCACAGATACGCAGTATTTT. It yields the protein CASSLGRAYGTDTQYF. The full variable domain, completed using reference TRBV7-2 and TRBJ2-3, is GAGVSQSPSNKVTEKGKDVELRCDPISGHTALYWYRQSLGQGLEFLIYFQGNSAPDKSGLPSDRFSAERTGGSVSTLTIQRTQQEDSAVYLCASSLGRAYGTDTQYFGPGTRLTVL.

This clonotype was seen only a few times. Here the CDR3 reads CASSFAGAPGYTF. The CDR3 DNA follows: TGTGCCAGCAGTTTTGCAGGGGCGCCAGGCTACACCTTC. This chain uses TRBV6-1 with TRBJ1-2; a weak D match, TRBD1 (6 bases). Germline V CDR1 and CDR2: MNHNS, SASEGT. The CDR3 is made up of 13 amino acids. The V gene lost 5 bases and the J gene lost 8 bases, with 15 bases spanning the gap.

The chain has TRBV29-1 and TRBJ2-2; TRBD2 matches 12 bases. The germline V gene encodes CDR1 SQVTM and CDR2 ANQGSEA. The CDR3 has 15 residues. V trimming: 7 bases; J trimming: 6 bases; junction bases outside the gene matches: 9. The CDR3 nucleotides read TGCAGCGCCAGACTAGCGGGGGATTTTGCCGGGGAGCTGTTTTTT. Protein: CSARLAGDFAGELFF.

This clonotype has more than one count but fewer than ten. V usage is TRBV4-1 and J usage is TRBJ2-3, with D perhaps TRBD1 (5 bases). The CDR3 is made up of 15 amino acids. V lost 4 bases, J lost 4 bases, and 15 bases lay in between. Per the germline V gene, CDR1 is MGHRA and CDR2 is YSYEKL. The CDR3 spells CASSPRAGSPDTQYF. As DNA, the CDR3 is TGCGCCAGCAGCCCTCGGGCAGGGTCCCCAGATACGCAGTATTTT.

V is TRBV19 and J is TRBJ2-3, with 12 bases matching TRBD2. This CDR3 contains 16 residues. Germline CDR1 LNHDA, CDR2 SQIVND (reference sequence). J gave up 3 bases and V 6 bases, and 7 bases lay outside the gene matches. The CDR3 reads CASRKIGTSGTDTQYF. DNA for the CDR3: TGTGCCAGTAGGAAAATCGGGACTAGCGGGACAGATACGCAGTATTTT.

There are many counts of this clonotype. This CDR3 reads CASSLARETQYF. CDR3 DNA sequence: TGTGCCAGCAGCTTAGCTCGAGAGACCCAGTACTTC. The rearrangement links TRBV7-8 to TRBJ2-5; D not resolved. The CDR3 consists of 12 residues. Trimming removed 0 bases from V and 4 bases from J, with 3 bases in between. In germline, CDR1 is SGHVS, CDR2 FQNEAQ. The whole variable domain, remainder taken from reference TRBV7-8 and TRBJ2-5, is GAGVSQSPRYKVAKRGQDVALRCDPISGHVSLFWYQQALGQGPEFLTYFQNEAQLDKSGLPSDRFFAERPEGSVSTLKIQRTQQEDSAVYLCASSLARETQYFGPGTRLLVL.

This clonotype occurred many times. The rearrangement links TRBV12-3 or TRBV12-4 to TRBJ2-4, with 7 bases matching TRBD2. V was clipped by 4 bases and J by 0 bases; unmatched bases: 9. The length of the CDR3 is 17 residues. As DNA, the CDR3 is TGTGCCAGCAGTTCCCTTAGCGGGTCCCTAGCCAAAAACATTCAGTACTTC. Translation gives CASSSLSGSLAKNIQYF.